The 27 T cell receptor beta chains given below trace back to one sample, sequenced in a study of blood T cell repertoires in COVID-19. Profiling relied on immunoSEQ multiplex PCR, and the TCRdb table lists in-frame clones only, not all of them. The sample has around 270,000 clones, about 87% seen once. Sequencing was done on a sample of peripheral blood. These receptors all stem from a woman aged 60-70 years with COVID-19, enrolled during active disease.

About this clone: This specimen includes other DNA sequences encoding the same CDR3. The V and J genes are TRBV9 and TRBJ2-7; 7 bases map to TRBD1. The germline V gene encodes CDR1 SGDLS and CDR2 YYNGEE. The CDR3 contains 14 residues. The V gene end was trimmed by 3 bases and the J gene end by 2 bases; junction bases not matched to a gene: 5. The CDR3 DNA reads as TGTGCCAGCAGCGCGTCCGGGACAGCCTACGAGCAGTACTTC. Translating gives CASSASGTAYEQYF.

CDR3 residues: CASSLGSGASGNYEQYF. The CDR3 DNA reads as TGCGCCAGCAGCTTGGGATCCGGGGCTAGCGGGAACTACGAGCAGTACTTC. The V gene is TRBV5-1, the J gene TRBJ2-7, with 9 bases that match TRBD2. Losses at the gene ends were 0 bases for V and 3 bases for J; bases not matched to a gene: 10. The CDR3 spans 17 residues. Germline-derived CDR1 and CDR2 are SGHRS and YFSETQ. Combining the CDR3 with reference TRBV5-1 and TRBJ2-7 gives the whole variable domain KAGVTQTPRYLIKTRGQQVTLSCSPISGHRSVSWYQQTPGQGLQFLFEYFSETQRNKGNFPGRFSGRQFSNSRSEMNVSTLELGDSALYLCASSLGSGASGNYEQYFGPGTRLTVT.

The CDR3 bases are TGTGCCAGCAGCCGACTAGCGGGAGGGTACAATGAGCAGTTCTTC. Amino acid sequence: CASSRLAGGYNEQFF. V gene TRBV6-5 combines with J gene TRBJ2-1, with 14 positions matching TRBD2. CDR1 is MNHEY, CDR2 SVGAGI, per germline. The CDR3 extends over 15 amino acids. J was trimmed by 4 bases and V by 6 bases; bases with no gene match: 2.

Here the CDR3 DNA reads TGTGCCAGCAGCGTAGGCGGGCTAGGAGCAGATACGCAGTATTTT. Translation gives CASSVGGLGADTQYF. The V call is TRBV9, the J call TRBJ2-3, with D possibly matching TRBD2 (5 bases). CDR3 length equals 15 residues. Germline values: CDR1 SGDLS, CDR2 YYNGEE. Between the trimmed V and J ends, which lost 0 bases and 4 bases, there was a span of 12 bases.

In DNA form, the CDR3 reads TGTGCCATCAAGCCGGGACAGGATTACGAGCAGTACTTC. It is translated as CAIKPGQDYEQYF. This chain uses TRBV10-3 with TRBJ2-7; 8 bases match TRBD1. This CDR3 has 13 residues. CDR1 ENHRY and CDR2 SYGVKD come from the germline V gene. Germline trimming cut 7 bases from V and 4 bases from J; bases unmatched to any gene: 6.

This rearrangement joins TRBV5-6 to TRBJ1-2; D is perhaps TRBD1 (5 bases). This CDR3 has 15 residues. Trimming left V 4 bases short and J 1 base short, with 14 bases between. CDR1 and CDR2 (germline): SGHDT, YYEEEE. This CDR3 reads CASSARDFGNYGYTF. The CDR3 coding sequence is TGTGCCAGCAGCGCACGGGACTTTGGTAACTATGGCTACACCTTC.

The V and J genes are TRBV4-3 and TRBJ1-2, with 8 bases that match TRBD1. The V gene end was trimmed by 0 bases and the J gene end by 4 bases; junction bases not matched to a gene: 7. Germline CDR1 and CDR2: LGHNA and YSLEER. The CDR3 has 16 amino acids. This CDR3 reads CASSQDGQGYVYGYTF. Here the CDR3 DNA reads TGCGCCAGCAGCCAAGATGGACAGGGTTATGTCTATGGCTACACCTTC.

V usage is TRBV1 and J usage is TRBJ2-1; TRBD2 is taken as the D call from the table, unchecked against the DNA. TRBV1 represents a pseudogene. The CDR3 covers 19 residues. CDR3 DNA: TGCACCAGCAGCCAAGAGAGGTCGGCTAGCGGGATTTGCGACGGTGAGCAGTTCTTC. It is translated as CTSSQERSASGICDGEQFF.

This rearrangement joins TRBV6-2 or TRBV6-3 to TRBJ1-5; TRBD1 is a possible D gene (5 bases). V lost 5 bases to trimming and J lost 4 bases, with 12 bases between them. Germline CDR1 and CDR2: MNHEY and SVGEGT. The CDR3 totals 14 residues. CDR3 sequence reads: CASSPVTVNQPQHF. The CDR3 bases are TGTGCCAGCAGTCCAGTGACAGTGAATCAGCCCCAGCATTTT.

This chain joins TRBV5-4 and TRBJ2-3; 14 bases are shared with TRBD2. This CDR3 spans 16 amino acids. V lost 4 bases to trimming and J lost 3 bases; unmatched junction nucleotides: 4. CDR1 SGHNT and CDR2 YYREEE come from the germline V gene (reference sequence). In DNA, the CDR3 is TGTGCCAGCAGCGGGACTAGCGGGAGTGGTACAGATACGCAGTATTTT. It translates to CASSGTSGSGTDTQYF.

This sequence joins TRBV7-8 and TRBJ1-2, with 7 bases identical to TRBD1. This CDR3 contains 13 residues. V trimming: 3 bases; J trimming: 8 bases; junction bases outside the gene matches: 6. Germline V gene data show CDR1 as SGHVS and CDR2 as FQNEAQ. The CDR3 coding sequence is TGTGCCAGCAGCTTTCCCCAGGGGGGAGGCTACACCTTC. Translation gives CASSFPQGGGYTF. The full variable domain, rest sourced from reference TRBV7-8 and TRBJ1-2, is GAGVSQSPRYKVAKRGQDVALRCDPISGHVSLFWYQQALGQGPEFLTYFQNEAQLDKSGLPSDRFFAERPEGSVSTLKIQRTQQEDSAVYLCASSFPQGGGYTFGSGTRLTVV.

V gene TRBV28 combines with J gene TRBJ2-1; 9 bases map to TRBD2. The J segment lost 12 bases and the V segment lost 3 bases, leaving 9 bases of the junction unmatched. The CDR3 is made up of 14 amino acids. The germline V gene encodes CDR1 MDHEN and CDR2 SYDVKM. The CDR3 here is CASSLGGRATRQFF. The CDR3 DNA reads as TGTGCCAGCAGTTTGGGCGGGAGGGCCACTAGGCAGTTCTTC.

V is TRBV5-1 and J is TRBJ1-4; D is unclear. The V gene's germline CDR1 is SGHRS and CDR2 YFSETQ. The CDR3 sequence is 15 residues long. V was trimmed by 0 bases and J by 7 bases, leaving 13 bases between them. The CDR3 spells CASSLVLREGEKLFF. The CDR3 DNA follows: TGCGCCAGCAGCTTGGTACTAAGGGAGGGTGAAAAACTGTTTTTT.

The chain has TRBV2 and TRBJ1-5, with TRBD1 as a possible D gene (5 bases). The CDR3 consists of 15 residues. Germline CDR1 is SNHLY and CDR2 is FYNNEI. V shed 4 bases and J shed 9 bases, with 19 bases lying between them. This CDR3 reads CASSGGLDGTGPQHF. CDR3 bases: TGTGCCAGCAGTGGGGGATTGGACGGGACTGGGCCCCAGCATTTT.

The V and J genes are TRBV19 and TRBJ1-4, with 7 bases matching TRBD1. V lost 3 bases, J lost 5 bases, and 6 bases stayed unmatched. CDR1 and CDR2 (germline): LNHDA, SQIVND (reference sequence). The CDR3 loop spans 15 amino acids. DNA for the CDR3: TGTGCCAGTAGTATGAGGGACAGTCCGAATGAAAAACTGTTTTTT. This gives the protein CASSMRDSPNEKLFF.

This chain uses TRBV19 with TRBJ2-2; 7 bases are a match to TRBD1. The CDR3 loop spans 16 amino acids. V shed 3 bases and J 5 bases; nucleotides not matched to a gene: 9. The V gene's germline CDR1 is LNHDA and CDR2 SQIVND (reference sequence). CDR3 coding DNA: TGTGCCAGTAGTATTTATCCAGGGGGAACAACCGGGGAGCTGTTTTTT. This gives the protein CASSIYPGGTTGELFF.

V gene TRBV6-5 combines with J gene TRBJ2-1; 8 positions agree with TRBD2. The CDR3 covers 15 residues. After removal of 6 bases from V and 3 bases from J, the junction contained 7 bases not matched to a gene. Germline-derived CDR1 and CDR2 are MNHEY and SVGAGI. The CDR3, as DNA: TGTGCCAGCAGAACTCCTAGCGGGCGCTACAATGAGCAGTTCTTC. It encodes CASRTPSGRYNEQFF.

This clone was recorded once. This chain joins TRBV25-1 and TRBJ2-7; tentatively, D is TRBD1 (6 bases). V was cut by 5 bases and J by 3 bases, with 8 bases left in between. The germline gives CDR1 MGHDK, CDR2 SYGVNS. The CDR3 has 12 amino acids. The CDR3 DNA follows: TGTGCCAGCAGTCAGGGGTACTACGAGCAGTACTTC. Translation: CASSQGYYEQYF.

This clone was picked up one time. The CDR3, as DNA: TGCGCCAGCAGCTTAGATCGACAGGGGGCTAGCTACACCTTC. It codes for CASSLDRQGASYTF. The chain couples TRBV5-1 to TRBJ1-2; TRBD1 agrees at 10 bases. Germline V gene lookup returns CDR1 SGHRS and CDR2 YFSETQ. The CDR3 has 14 amino acids. The junction had 7 bases not matched to a gene; V was cut back by 2 bases and J by 9 bases.

This clone was seen more than once but under ten times. The chain recombines TRBV7-2 with TRBJ2-1, with 10 bases matching TRBD2. Germline V gives CDR1 SGHTA, CDR2 FQGNSA. Trimming cost V 5 bases and J 7 bases; bases outside gene matches: 8. This CDR3 is built from 15 residues. CDR3 coding DNA: TGTGCCAGCAGCCCACTAGCGGGAAGGACGAATGAGCAGTTCTTC. Translated, it gives CASSPLAGRTNEQFF. Full variable domain (missing parts from reference TRBV7-2 and TRBJ2-1): GAGVSQSPSNKVTEKGKDVELRCDPISGHTALYWYRQSLGQGLEFLIYFQGNSAPDKSGLPSDRFSAERTGGSVSTLTIQRTQQEDSAVYLCASSPLAGRTNEQFFGPGTRLTVL.

V gene TRBV19 combines with J gene TRBJ1-5, with D possibly being TRBD1 (6 bases). Germline V gene data show CDR1 as LNHDA and CDR2 as SQIVND (reference sequence). This CDR3 has 14 residues. Trimming removed 7 bases from V and 3 bases from J, with 13 bases in between. CDR3 DNA: TGTGCCAGTACCAAGGGGGGGTTCAATCAGCCCCAGCATTTT. Protein product: CASTKGGFNQPQHF. The whole variable domain, filled in from reference TRBV19 and TRBJ1-5, reads DGGITQSPKYLFRKEGQNVTLSCEQNLNHDAMYWYRQDPGQGLRLIYYSQIVNDFQKGDIAEGYSVSREKKESFPLTVTSAQKNPTAFYLCASTKGGFNQPQHFGDGTRLSIL.

The V call is TRBV7-2, the J call TRBJ1-5; D uncertain. V lost 1 base to trimming and J lost 6 bases, with 13 bases between them. The CDR3 consists of 15 residues. Germline V gene data show CDR1 as SGHTA and CDR2 as FQGNSA. The CDR3 DNA follows: TGTGCCAGCAGCTTAGGTCTATTATTTCGTCAGCCCCAGCATTTT. Its translation is CASSLGLLFRQPQHF.

This clone was observed a single time. This chain uses TRBV2 with TRBJ1-6; the D is unclear. Germline CDR1 and CDR2: SNHLY and FYNNEI. Trimming cost V 4 bases and J 3 bases, with 13 bases left between them. The CDR3 is 16 residues long. This chain's CDR3 is CASSASRTVYNSPLHF. CDR3 nucleotide sequence: TGTGCCAGCAGTGCCTCGAGAACTGTCTATAATTCACCCCTCCACTTT.

This clone was detected ten times or more. The gene calls are TRBV11-3 and TRBJ2-1, with 11 bases matching TRBD1. J was trimmed by 9 bases and V by 3 bases; bases with no gene match: 1. CDR1 and CDR2 (germline): SGHNT, YENEEA. The CDR3 totals 13 residues. The CDR3 reads CASSFGTGGEQFF. In DNA form, the CDR3 reads TGTGCCAGCAGCTTTGGGACAGGGGGTGAGCAGTTCTTC.

V gene TRBV28 combines with J gene TRBJ2-7; 9 nucleotides align to TRBD1. Losses at the gene ends were 3 bases for V and 3 bases for J; bases not matched to a gene: 6. The CDR3 is 15 amino acids. Germline V lookup: CDR1 MDHEN, CDR2 SYDVKM. CDR3 loop: CASSFTGGARYEQYF. The CDR3 coding sequence is TGTGCCAGCAGTTTTACAGGGGGCGCCCGCTACGAGCAGTACTTC.

This chain links TRBV28 with TRBJ2-1; 7 nucleotides match TRBD2. CDR3 length: 12 residues. After removal of 4 bases from V and 8 bases from J, the junction contained 2 bases not matched to a gene. CDR1 is MDHEN and CDR2 is SYDVKM in the germline V gene. CDR3 DNA: TGTGCCAGCAGTTACGGGAGGCATGAGCAGTTCTTC. It encodes CASSYGRHEQFF. Together with reference TRBV28 and TRBJ2-1, the CDR3 gives the full variable domain: DVKVTQSSRYLVKRTGEKVFLECVQDMDHENMFWYRQDPGLGLRLIYFSYDVKMKEKGDIPEGYSVSREKKERFSLILESASTNQTSMYLCASSYGRHEQFFGPGTRLTVL.

The chain combines TRBV7-8 with TRBJ1-6; tentative D call: TRBD1 (5 bases). Looked up from germline, CDR1 is SGHVS and CDR2 is FQNEAQ. CDR3 length: 15 residues. With 2 bases removed from V and 3 bases from J, the gap between germline ends came to 8 bases. The CDR3 protein is CASSLIRGYNSPLHF. The DNA of the CDR3 is TGTGCCAGCAGCTTAATTAGGGGCTATAATTCACCCCTCCACTTT.